This T cell receptor (beta chain) was profiled in a study of blood T cell repertoires in COVID-19. This clone was detected once. Germline V gene sequence: CDR1 MDHEN, CDR2 SYDVKM. The length of the CDR3 is 17 residues. V was cut by 6 bases and J by 0 bases, with 15 bases left in between. TCRdb's copy holds only in-frame clones and misses some; the assay was immunoSEQ multiplex PCR. Of more than 35,000 clones in the sample, approximately 91% were seen once. Sequencing was carried out using peripheral blood. The sequence was collected from a man between 70 and 80 years old with active COVID-19. J is TRBJ2-6 and V is TRBV28; no reliable D call. Here the CDR3 reads CASRRTAGFSGANVLTF. The CDR3 bases are TGTGCCAGCAGACGTACAGCTGGGTTCTCTGGGGCCAACGTCCTGACTTTC. Drawing the rest from reference TRBV28 and TRBJ2-6, the complete variable domain is DVKVTQSSRYLVKRTGEKVFLECVQDMDHENMFWYRQDPGLGLRLIYFSYDVKMKEKGDIPEGYSVSREKKERFSLILESASTNQTSMYLCASRRTAGFSGANVLTFGAGSRLTVL.